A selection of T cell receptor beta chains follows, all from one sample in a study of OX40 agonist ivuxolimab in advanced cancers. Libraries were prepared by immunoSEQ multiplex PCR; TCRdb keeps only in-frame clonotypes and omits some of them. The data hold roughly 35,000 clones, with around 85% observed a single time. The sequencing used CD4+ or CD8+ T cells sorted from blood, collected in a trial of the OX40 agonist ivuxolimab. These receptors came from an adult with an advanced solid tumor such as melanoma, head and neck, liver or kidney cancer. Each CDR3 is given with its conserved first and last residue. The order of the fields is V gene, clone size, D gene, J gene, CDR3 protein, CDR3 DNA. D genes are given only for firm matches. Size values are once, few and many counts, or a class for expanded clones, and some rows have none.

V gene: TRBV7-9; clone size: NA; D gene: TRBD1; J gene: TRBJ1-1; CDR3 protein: CASSKKGAQPPYTEAFF; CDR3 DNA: TGTGCCAGCTCCAAAAAGGGGGCACAACCCCCCTACACTGAAGCTTTCTTT
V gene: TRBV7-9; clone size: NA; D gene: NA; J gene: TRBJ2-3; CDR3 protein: CASSPYADTQYF; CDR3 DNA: TGTGCCAGCAGCCCCTATGCAGATACGCAGTATTTT
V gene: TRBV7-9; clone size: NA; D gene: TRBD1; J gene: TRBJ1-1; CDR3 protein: CASSLIQGGEAFF; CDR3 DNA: TGTGCCAGCAGCTTAATACAGGGGGGTGAAGCTTTCTTT
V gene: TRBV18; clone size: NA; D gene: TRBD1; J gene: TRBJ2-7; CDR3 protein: CASSPAGGNYEQYF; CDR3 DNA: TGTGCCAGCTCACCCGCAGGGGGCAATTACGAGCAGTACTTC
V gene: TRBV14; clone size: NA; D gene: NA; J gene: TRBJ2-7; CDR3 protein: CASSPQSYEQYF; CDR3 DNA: TGTGCCAGCAGCCCTCAGAGTTACGAGCAGTACTTC
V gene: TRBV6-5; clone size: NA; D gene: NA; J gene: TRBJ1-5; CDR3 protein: CASSYSISNQPQHF; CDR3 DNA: TGTGCCAGCAGTTACTCTATCAGCAATCAGCCCCAGCATTTT
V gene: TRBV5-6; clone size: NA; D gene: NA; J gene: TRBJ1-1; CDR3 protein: CASSHPRRNTEAFF; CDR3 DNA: TGTGCCAGCAGCCACCCCCGGAGGAACACTGAAGCTTTCTTT
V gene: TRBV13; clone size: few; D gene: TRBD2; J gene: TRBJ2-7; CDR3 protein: CASSRTLAGSYEQYF; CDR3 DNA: TGTGCCAGCAGCCGAACTCTAGCGGGGAGCTACGAGCAGTACTTC
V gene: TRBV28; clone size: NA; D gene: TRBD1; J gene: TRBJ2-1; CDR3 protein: CASSVSPYRGYNEQFF; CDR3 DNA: TGTGCCAGCAGTGTGTCCCCATACAGGGGATACAATGAGCAGTTCTTC
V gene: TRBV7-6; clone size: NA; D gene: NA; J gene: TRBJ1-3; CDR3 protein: CASSLRGRGNTIYF; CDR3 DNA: TGTGCCAGCAGCTTAAGGGGACGTGGAAACACCATATATTTT
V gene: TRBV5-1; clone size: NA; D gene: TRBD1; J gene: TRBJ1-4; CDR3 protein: CASSYFDRGSNEKLFF; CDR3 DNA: TGCGCCAGCAGCTATTTTGACAGGGGGTCGAATGAAAAACTGTTTTTT
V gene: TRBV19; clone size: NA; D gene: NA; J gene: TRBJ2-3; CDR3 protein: CASSGLKVGTDTQYF; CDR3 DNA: TGTGCCAGTAGTGGGTTGAAGGTCGGCACAGATACGCAGTATTTT
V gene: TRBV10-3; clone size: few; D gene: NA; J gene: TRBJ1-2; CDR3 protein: CAISDGGRNYGYTF; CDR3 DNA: TGTGCCATCAGTGACGGGGGACGGAATTATGGCTACACCTTC
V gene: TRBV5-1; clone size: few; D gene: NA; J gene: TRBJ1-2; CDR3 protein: CASSQDLYGYTF; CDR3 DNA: TGCGCCAGCAGCCAGGACCTCTATGGCTACACCTTC
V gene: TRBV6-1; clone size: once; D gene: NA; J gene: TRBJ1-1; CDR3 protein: CASSRGTTEAFF; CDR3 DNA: TGTGCCAGCAGCCGCGGAACCACTGAAGCTTTCTTT
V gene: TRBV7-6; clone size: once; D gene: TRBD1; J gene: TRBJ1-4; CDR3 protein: CASSLAGGTGEKLFF; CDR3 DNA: TGTGCCAGCAGCTTAGCAGGGGGCACAGGTGAAAAACTGTTTTTT
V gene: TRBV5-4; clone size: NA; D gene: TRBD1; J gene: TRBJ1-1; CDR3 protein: CASSPGQGRTEAFF; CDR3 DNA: TGTGCCAGCAGCCCCGGACAGGGGAGGACTGAAGCTTTCTTT